This T cell receptor (beta chain) was observed in a study of OX40 agonist ivuxolimab in advanced cancers. As for the study more broadly: The costimulatory receptor OX40 (CD134) was targeted by ivuxolimab, a fully human IgG2 agonistic monoclonal antibody. Intravenous ivuxolimab was administered to patients every 2 weeks at six dose levels: 0.01, 0.1, 0.3, 1.5, 3 and 10 mg/kg. Of the approximately 54 patients in dose escalation, about 19 had hepatocellular carcinoma, around 15 had melanoma, 9 had renal cell carcinoma and 9 had head and neck cancer. In the dose-escalation cohort, over 65% of patients were male, and the mean age was around 60 years, with a range of about 23 to 90. Prior anti-PD-1, anti-PD-L1 or anti-CTLA-4 therapy was permitted, and approximately 39% of dose-escalation patients had received checkpoint inhibitors. Three dose-escalation patients achieved partial responses, one with hepatocellular carcinoma and two with cutaneous melanoma. Peripheral TCRbeta sequencing was intended to test whether TCR sequence diversity was altered and clonal T-cell expansion was caused by ivuxolimab. The paper reports the monotherapy dose-escalation portion (N of about 50 patients) of the phase I ivuxolimab trial. Study-wide conclusions, independent of this receptor: In partial responders in the 0.1-3.0 mg/kg groups, normalized peripheral clonal expansion was found to be among the lowest, especially among CD8+ T cells. Antigen specificity was not determined for the clonally expanded peripheral T cells. Low levels of normalized T-cell clonal expansion were also seen in some patients who did not respond. After ivuxolimab, CD8+ T cells had more expanded clones than CD4+ T cells on average. At doses from 0.1 to 3.0 mg/kg, clonal expansion was seen in both CD4+ and CD8+ blood T cells between baseline and week 6.

To sequence the TCRbeta CDR3 region, genomic DNA was isolated from the sorted cells. The immunoSEQ Assay was used to sequence the TCRbeta CDR3 regions. Entries here come from immuneACCESS through TCRdb and include only in-frame sequences with V and J called. Some clones fail to appear in such tables; in the studies checked, an unresolved V gene covers under half of the shortfall, and the cause of the remainder is unknown. The sample table records around 19,000 clones; around 79% of these occur just once. The ten largest clones take up roughly 15% of the sample. The trial excluded patients who had a history of autoimmune disease or were on systemic immunosuppression. Peripheral blood for TCR sequencing was collected from all dose cohorts at baseline, on cycle 4 day 1, and on cycle 7 day 1. The samples were drawn from a first-in-human, open-label, multicenter phase I dose-escalation trial of ivuxolimab. Adults with locally advanced or metastatic head and neck squamous cell, hepatocellular, melanoma or renal cell carcinoma were enrolled in the trial. Before TCR sequencing, CD4+ and CD8+ T cells were separately sorted from peripheral blood.

In its sample, this clone was seen a few times. Which antigen it targets is not known. No clone much larger than this one lies a single base away; base qualities are absent. This receptor was taken from an adult with an advanced solid tumor such as melanoma, head and neck, liver or kidney cancer. Sequenced material: CD4+ or CD8+ T cells sorted from blood, taken in a trial of the OX40 agonist ivuxolimab.

The DNA is as follows: TGTGCCAGTAGTATAGGGCTAGCTCCAGATACGCAGTATTTT. This translates into CASSIGLAPDTQYF. This receptor chain uses TRBV19 and TRBJ2-3; D gene: possibly TRBD2, on 5 matching bases. The germline V gene (reference sequence) provides CDR1 LNHDA and CDR2 SQIVND. Trimming takes 1 base from V and 4 bases from J, and the germline ends sit 9 bases apart. The CDR3 covers 14 residues, taking in both the cysteine and the phenylalanine. Kept here is only the CDR3 DNA, which spans 42 bases and is read in frame from base 1.